This T cell receptor (beta chain) originates from a study of blood T cell repertoires in COVID-19. Study overall: Samples representing acute and convalescent COVID-19 were sourced from the United States, Italy and Spain. PBMCs, B-cell-depleted T cells, or T cells provided the cDNA or gDNA that made up the material.

This clone occurred once. The authors' processing: Reference gene primers were amplified, and this amplification served to estimate nucleated cell counts. Method: immunoSEQ multiplex PCR; TCRdb's copy keeps in-frame clones and lacks some. The V and J calls and clone size were taken over from that table, and D and trimming were inferred from the DNA. The table shows roughly 30,000 clones, with approximately 88% occurring only once. CDR1 and CDR2 (germline): MNHEY, SVGAGI. V shed 6 bases and J shed 2 bases, with 5 bases lying between them. This CDR3 is 12 amino acids long. The V and J genes are TRBV6-5 and TRBJ2-1; perhaps TRBD1 as D (5 bases). The clonotype comes from a human donor in a cohort sampled during active COVID-19. Sequencing used peripheral blood. In DNA form, the CDR3 reads TGTGCCAGCAGGGACACCTACAATGAGCAGTTCTTC. It codes for CASRDTYNEQFF.